The 9 T cell receptor beta chains given below trace back to one sample, sequenced in a study of post-analysis software for immune sequencing data. Their cognate antigens are unknown. Overall study findings and caveats: TRBV5-6, TRBV5-1 and TRBV20-1 were among a handful of TRBV segments more frequent in patients than controls.

TCR beta cDNA libraries included unique molecular identifiers. MiXCR was run by TCRdb on the PCR reads, yielding one entry per CDR3 protein. The sample lists roughly 600,000 distinct CDR3 sequences; 44% were seen once. Material for sequencing was blood. Receptors were obtained from a girl between 5 and 17 years old with multiple sclerosis.

The rearrangement uses TRBV20-1 and TRBJ1-1; TRBD1 matches 7 bases. Looked up from germline, CDR1 is DFQATT and CDR2 is SNEGSKA (reference sequence). Losses at the gene ends were 6 bases for V and 2 bases for J; bases not matched to a gene: 9. This CDR3 has 14 residues. In DNA, the CDR3 is TGCAGTGCCGAGGGGGCGGGAACCAACACTGAAGCTTTCTTT. It encodes CSAEGAGTNTEAFF.

This clonotype was detected only a few times. J is TRBJ2-5 and V is TRBV10-3, with 10 bases identical to TRBD2. Germline V lookup: CDR1 ENHRY, CDR2 SYGVKD. The CDR3 spans 16 residues. With V trimmed by 5 bases and J by 4 bases, 10 bases remained unmatched. The CDR3 DNA follows: TGTGCCATCAGTATCGACGGGAGCGGGAGGGGAGAGACCCAGTACTTC. This encodes CAISIDGSGRGETQYF.

This clonotype was seen a few times. This CDR3 reads CASSSRDSRGNEKLFF. The CDR3 DNA is TGTGCCAGCAGCTCCCGGGACTCCAGGGGGAATGAAAAACTGTTTTTT. This chain joins TRBV12-3 or TRBV12-4 and TRBJ1-4, with 7 bases lining up with TRBD1. After removal of 6 bases from V and 5 bases from J, the junction contained 12 bases not matched to a gene. The CDR3 is made up of 16 amino acids.

This clonotype has just a few counts. The rearrangement joins TRBV5-1 to TRBJ2-3; 12 bases align to TRBD2. CDR1 and CDR2 from the germline V gene are SGHRS and YFSETQ. The CDR3 consists of 16 residues. V gave up 4 bases and J gave up 4 bases; unmatched junction bases: 7. In DNA form, the CDR3 reads TGCGCCAGCAGCACCCTAGCGGGGGGGGTCTCAGATACGCAGTATTTT. Residues: CASSTLAGGVSDTQYF.

This clonotype was detected only a few times. The gene calls are TRBV15 and TRBJ2-1, with TRBD2 matching 7 bases. The CDR3 spans 15 residues. Germline V gene data show CDR1 as LNHNV and CDR2 as YYDKDF (reference sequence). The junction had 10 bases not matched to a gene; V was cut back by 6 bases and J by 5 bases. CDR3 coding DNA: TGTGCCACCAGTTTACTAGCGCGGGGACACAATGAGCAGTTCTTC. This gives the protein CATSLLARGHNEQFF.

The V and J genes are TRBV12-3 or TRBV12-4 and TRBJ1-1, with D hard to call. V lost 3 bases and J 0 bases, leaving 5 bases between the germline ends. This CDR3 is built from 13 residues. Here the CDR3 DNA reads TGTGCCAGCAGTTTTGTGTTGAACACTGAAGCTTTCTTT. As protein: CASSFVLNTEAFF.

This clonotype was seen a handful of times. The rearrangement links TRBV3-1 to TRBJ2-3; TRBD1 might be the D (5 bases). The V gene's germline CDR1 is LGHDT and CDR2 YNNKEL (reference sequence). V was pared by 3 bases and J by 0 bases, with 16 bases between. This CDR3 is built from 17 residues. The CDR3 region is CASSQGPGRRSTDTQYF. The CDR3 coding sequence is TGTGCCAGCAGCCAGGGGCCGGGTCGACGGAGCACAGATACGCAGTATTTT.

V usage is TRBV5-5 and J usage is TRBJ2-7; weak D call: TRBD2 (5 bases). Germline lookup yields CDR1 SGHKS and CDR2 YYEKEE (reference sequence). The CDR3 contains 13 residues. The V gene lost 5 bases and the J gene lost 1 base, with 10 bases spanning the gap. CDR3 sequence (DNA): TGTGCCAGCAGTCCGAGGGCTTCCTACGAGCAGTACTTC. Translating gives CASSPRASYEQYF.

The CDR3 is CASSPRLAGHYEQYF. CDR3 coding DNA: TGTGCCAGCAGTCCCAGACTAGCGGGCCACTACGAGCAGTACTTC. V and J are TRBV12-3 or TRBV12-4 and TRBJ2-7, with TRBD2 matching over 10 bases. The V gene end was trimmed by 5 bases and the J gene end by 3 bases; junction bases not matched to a gene: 7. This CDR3 is built from 15 residues.